One sample yielded the 25 T cell receptor beta chains listed below, sequenced in a study of type 1 and type 2 diabetes patients. Genomic DNA was the PCR template. Multiplex PCR with 30 forward and 13 reverse primers amplified the TCR beta CDR3. TCRdb reprocessed the multiplex PCR reads via MiXCR and lists one record per CDR3 protein. The sample lists about 270,000 distinct CDR3 sequences, over 45% occurring once. Sequencing was performed on peripheral blood mononuclear cells (PBMCs). These receptors were obtained from a man in his late teens or twenties with type 2 diabetes.

The chain couples TRBV20-1 to TRBJ2-7; 9 bases map to TRBD1. Germline V lookup: CDR1 DFQATT, CDR2 SNEGSKA (reference sequence). Trimming at V came to 4 bases and at J to 4 bases, leaving 14 bases not matched to a gene. The CDR3 loop spans 16 amino acids. CDR3 DNA: TGCAGTGCTACTCTTCCGGACAGGGGACAATTTTACGAGCAGTACTTC. This sequence encodes CSATLPDRGQFYEQYF.

This clonotype was seen more than once but under ten times. This chain's CDR3 is CASSLTVGEEQYF. CDR3 nucleotides: TGTGCCAGCAGCTTAACAGTAGGTGAAGAGCAGTACTTC. The chain employs TRBV7-3 and TRBJ2-7; D unclear. Per germline, CDR1 SGHTA and CDR2 FQGTGA. The length of the CDR3 is 13 residues. V lost 0 bases and J lost 7, with 10 bases in between.

In the case of this clonotype: One base away lies a much larger clone, so this may be a sequencing read error. CDR3 in DNA: TGTGCCACCAGCGACCGGGACGGGGGGAAAGAGACCCAGTACTTC. It translates to CATSDRDGGKETQYF. The genes are TRBV15 and TRBJ2-5; 7 bases are a match to TRBD2. With V trimmed by 5 bases and J by 3 bases, 9 bases remained unmatched. Germline V gene data show CDR1 as LNHNV and CDR2 as YYDKDF (reference sequence). This CDR3 comprises 15 residues.

The CDR3 bases are TGCGCCAGCAGCAGATCAGGGGCCGTGTCACCCCTCCACTTT. Translating it yields CASSRSGAVSPLHF. This chain joins TRBV5-1 and TRBJ1-6, with D maybe TRBD1 (6 bases). Trimming pared 4 bases from V and 10 bases from J, leaving 15 bases between. The CDR3 runs to 14 residues. Germline loops: CDR1 SGHRS, CDR2 YFSETQ. The full variable domain, completed using reference TRBV5-1 and TRBJ1-6, is KAGVTQTPRYLIKTRGQQVTLSCSPISGHRSVSWYQQTPGQGLQFLFEYFSETQRNKGNFPGRFSGRQFSNSRSEMNVSTLELGDSALYLCASSRSGAVSPLHFGNGTRLTVT.

This clonotype appeared a few times. The chain is built from TRBV19 and TRBJ1-4; no clear D gene. Germline V gives CDR1 LNHDA, CDR2 SQIVND (reference sequence). V was shortened by 3 bases and J by 7 bases, with 3 bases between the two germline ends. The CDR3 sequence is 11 residues long. The CDR3 region is CASSMSEKLFF. The CDR3 nucleotides are TGTGCCAGTAGTATGTCTGAAAAACTGTTTTTT.

This clonotype was detected a few times. V and J are TRBV13 and TRBJ2-2; no firm D call. Germline V gene lookup returns CDR1 PRHDT and CDR2 FYEKMQ (reference sequence). The CDR3 covers 14 residues. V was shortened by 0 bases and J by 3 bases, with 5 bases between the two germline ends. Here the CDR3 DNA reads TGTGCCAGCAGCTTAGGGGGCCACACCGGGGAGCTGTTTTTT. It codes for CASSLGGHTGELFF. The variable domain in full, with the rest retrieved from reference TRBV13 and TRBJ2-2, is AAGVIQSPRHLIKEKRETATLKCYPIPRHDTVYWYQQGPGQDPQFLISFYEKMQSDKGSIPDRFSAQQFSDYHSELNMSSLELGDSALYFCASSLGGHTGELFFGEGSRLTVL.

The chain links TRBV7-3 to TRBJ2-3, with a tentative D call TRBD2 (5 bases). This CDR3 has 14 amino acids. Trimming pared 5 bases from V and 6 bases from J, leaving 15 bases between. CDR1 is SGHTA, CDR2 FQGTGA, per germline. The CDR3 region has the DNA TGTGCCAGCAGCCCCACAGCGGAGTGGGATACGCAGTATTTT. Translated: CASSPTAEWDTQYF. Full variable domain (rest looked up from reference TRBV7-3 and TRBJ2-3): GAGVSQTPSNKVTEKGKYVELRCDPISGHTALYWYRQSLGQGPEFLIYFQGTGAADDSGLPNDRFFAVRPEGSVSTLKIQRTERGDSAVYLCASSPTAEWDTQYFGPGTRLTVL.

This chain connects TRBV6-1 to TRBJ1-1; D is uncertain. Trimming stripped 3 bases from V and 1 base from J, with 6 bases between. CDR1 is MNHNS and CDR2 is SASEGT in the germline V gene. CDR3 length equals 13 residues. Here the CDR3 reads CASSDSSNTEAFF. In DNA form, the CDR3 reads TGTGCCAGCAGTGACAGCTCGAACACTGAAGCTTTCTTT.

DNA of the CDR3: TGCGCCACTGGGGAACGTGGCACCGGGGAGCTGTTTTTT. Translating gives CATGERGTGELFF. The chain couples TRBV10-1 to TRBJ2-2; D unresolved. The CDR3 extends over 13 amino acids. Trimming removed 10 bases from V and 4 bases from J, with 13 bases in between. Per the germline V gene, CDR1 is WNHNN and CDR2 is SYGVQD (reference sequence).

As regards this clonotype: A much larger clone sits a single nucleotide away, making a read error possible. This chain connects TRBV27 to TRBJ2-5; TRBD2 aligns across 8 bases. The CDR3 has 16 amino acids. In germline, CDR1 is MNHEY, CDR2 SMNVEV (reference sequence). The CDR3 nucleotides are TGTGCCAGCAGTGAAAGGGCTAGCGGGTACCAAGGGACCCAGTACTTC. Its translation: CASSERASGYQGTQYF.

The CDR3 DNA reads TGCGCCAGCAGCCTCGGGTGGACAGGGAAGTTGAACGAGCAGTACTTC. It yields the protein CASSLGWTGKLNEQYF. The chain is built from TRBV4-3 and TRBJ2-7; 8 nucleotides match TRBD1. Germline trimming cut 4 bases from V and 5 bases from J; bases unmatched to any gene: 13. Germline V CDR1 and CDR2: LGHNA, YSLEER. CDR3 length: 16 amino acids.

The rearrangement uses TRBV5-1 and TRBJ2-4; D is possibly TRBD1 or TRBD2 (5 bases each). The closer fit of TRBJ2-5 to the DNA end suggests the J call may be wrong. The CDR3 loop spans 14 amino acids. Germline assignment: CDR1 SGHRS and CDR2 YFSETQ. The CDR3 DNA sequence: TGCGCCAGCAGCTGGGGACGAACCCAAGAGACCCAGTACTTC. Protein product: CASSWGRTQETQYF.

The chain recombines TRBV5-5 with TRBJ1-5, with D perhaps TRBD1 (5 bases). Looked up from germline, CDR1 is SGHKS and CDR2 is YYEKEE (reference sequence). The CDR3 loop spans 16 amino acids. V lost 4 bases, J lost 0 bases, and 14 bases lay in between. The CDR3: CASSSQDIFSNQPQHF. The CDR3 DNA is TGTGCCAGCAGCAGCCAGGACATATTTAGCAATCAGCCCCAGCATTTT.

This chain joins TRBV10-3 and TRBJ1-5; possibly TRBD1 for D (6 bases). Deletions cut 4 bases from V and 7 bases from J, with 11 bases between. The germline CDR1 and CDR2 sequences are ENHRY and SYGVKD. This CDR3 spans 13 amino acids. CDR3 region: CAISGGGTQPQHF. The CDR3 DNA follows: TGTGCCATCAGTGGAGGGGGAACCCAGCCCCAGCATTTT.

There are a few counts of this clonotype. The chain is built from TRBV7-3 and TRBJ1-1; weak D call: TRBD1 (6 bases). Germline loops: CDR1 SGHTA, CDR2 FQGTGA. The germline V and J ends were trimmed by 3 bases and 3 bases, with 11 bases remaining between them. CDR3 length: 14 residues. CDR3 coding DNA: TGTGCCAGCAGCTTGGGGGCGCAGGACACTGAAGCTTTCTTT. Protein sequence: CASSLGAQDTEAFF.

On this clonotype itself: An end of the junction differs from the germline gene, which may be a read error. The chain employs TRBV10-3 and TRBJ2-5; tentatively, D is TRBD1 (6 bases). The J call may be incorrect, as the DNA end agrees better with TRBJ2-1. Germline V gene sequence: CDR1 ENHRY, CDR2 SYGVKD. This CDR3 is built from 14 residues. The CDR3 region is CASSDRFDIHEQFF. CDR3 bases: TGTGCCAGCAGTGACAGGTTTGATATCCATGAGCAGTTCTTC.

This chain uses TRBV7-2 with TRBJ1-1; D perhaps matches TRBD1 (6 bases). Deletions cut 5 bases from V and 0 bases from J, with 16 bases between. This CDR3 spans 16 amino acids. The germline gives CDR1 SGHTA, CDR2 FQGNSA. CDR3 region: CASSQTGPKMNTEAFF. For the CDR3, the DNA is TGTGCCAGCAGCCAGACAGGACCGAAAATGAACACTGAAGCTTTCTTT.

In the case of this clonotype: An end of the junction does not agree with germline; a read error may underlie this. The chain couples TRBV25-1 to TRBJ2-3, with 11 bases aligning to TRBD1. This CDR3 has 15 residues. Germline V gene sequence: CDR1 MGHDK, CDR2 SYGVNS. The CDR3 loop is CASSGRTGGSDTQYF. The DNA of the CDR3 is TGTGCCAGCAGTGGGCGGACAGGGGGCTCAGATACACAGTATTTT.

This sequence joins TRBV2 and TRBJ2-5, with D maybe TRBD2 (7 bases). V gave up 6 bases and J gave up 4 bases, with 18 bases separating them. The V gene's germline CDR1 is SNHLY and CDR2 FYNNEI. CDR3 length equals 15 residues. CDR3 protein: CASRSGGGRPETQYF. Here the CDR3 DNA reads TGTGCCAGCAGATCGGGCGGGGGCCGTCCAGAGACCCAGTACTTC.

This clonotype has just a few counts. The J gene is TRBJ2-1, the V gene TRBV7-9, with 7 bases that match TRBD1. Per the germline V gene, CDR1 is SEHNR and CDR2 is FQNEAQ (reference sequence). The V gene end was trimmed by 2 bases and the J gene end by 9 bases; junction bases not matched to a gene: 4. The CDR3 contains 13 residues. CDR3 protein: CASSLTGVGEQFF. DNA for the CDR3: TGTGCCAGCAGCTTAACAGGGGTGGGTGAGCAGTTCTTC.

The chain recombines TRBV9 with TRBJ1-4, with TRBD1 matching over 9 bases. There are 14 residues in the CDR3. Germline trimming cut 4 bases from V and 10 bases from J; bases unmatched to any gene: 8. The germline V gene has CDR1 SGDLS and CDR2 YYNGEE. CDR3 sequence reads: CASSPWTGDGKLFF. Here the CDR3 DNA reads TGTGCCAGCAGCCCCTGGACAGGGGACGGAAAACTGTTTTTT.

This chain connects TRBV28 to TRBJ1-2, with D unclear. V was cut by 6 bases and J by 8 bases, with 13 bases left in between. CDR3 length: 12 amino acids. The V gene's germline CDR1 is MDHEN and CDR2 SYDVKM. This CDR3 reads CASSLAHAGYTF. CDR3 in DNA: TGTGCCAGCAGCCTGGCCCATGCGGGCTACACCTTC.

A word on this clonotype: A read error may explain this, as a much larger clone is one base away. The gene calls are TRBV6-1 and TRBJ2-5; no clear D gene. Trimming took 2 bases from V and 4 from J, leaving 5 bases between them. This CDR3 region has 12 residues. CDR1 MNHNS and CDR2 SASEGT come from the germline V gene. CDR3 loop: CASSEMGETQYF. DNA for the CDR3: TGTGCCAGCAGTGAAATGGGAGAGACCCAGTACTTC.

This clonotype was counted between two and nine times. This rearrangement joins TRBV4-1 to TRBJ2-7, with D unclear. The V and J ends lost 3 bases and 1 base respectively, with 10 bases between them. CDR3 size: 14 residues. In germline, CDR1 is MGHRA, CDR2 YSYEKL. CDR3 sequence (DNA): TGCGCCAGCAGCCAGGTCGTCAGTTCCTACGAGCAGTACTTC. Translated, it gives CASSQVVSSYEQYF.

The chain has TRBV6-2 or TRBV6-3 and TRBJ2-2, with D possibly TRBD2 on 5 matching bases. CDR3 length equals 13 residues. The germline CDR1 and CDR2 sequences are MNHEY and SVGEGT. The V end lost 7 bases, the J end lost 4 bases, and 10 bases lay between the germline ends. CDR3 in DNA: TGTGCCAGCACTCTTCGGGGCACCGGGGAGCTGTTTTTT. It encodes CASTLRGTGELFF.